This T cell receptor beta chain emerged from a study of T-cell memory formation after mild COVID-19 (dated by TCRdb to about 2021). Some background on the complete study: Most TCR sequence clusters were specific to one of the two donors. Two young, previously healthy adult volunteers made up the cohort, one male and one female. In a couple of donors, T-cell clones that expanded and contracted after mild COVID-19 were followed by sequencing TCRalpha and TCRbeta repertoires longitudinally. Study-wide conclusions, independent of this receptor: The detection of some responding clones in pre-infection memory suggests that pre-existing cross-reactive memory T cells joined the SARS-CoV-2 response. Contracting CD4+ clones appeared mostly in the CM and EM memory subsets, whereas CD8+ clones were enriched in EMRA. The study included only a couple of mild cases, and larger cohorts that include severe cases with pre-infection samples were judged to be necessary. Whether the second-wave clones peaking on day 37 were SARS-CoV-2 specific was not confirmed. Clones contracting from day 15 to 85 had balanced CD4/CD8 phenotypes, while a second wave expanding from day 15 to 37 was biased towards CD4+.

TCRdb records Illumina NovaSeq 6000 as the sequencer. Using 5'RACE with constant-segment primers, TCRalpha and TCRbeta cDNA libraries were constructed, with sample barcodes and unique molecular identifiers added in the process. Trizol reagent was used to extract RNA from every sample. Libraries were amplified in two PCR steps, with a second sample barcode and Illumina TruSeq adapters added in the second step. Libraries were sequenced on an Illumina NovaSeq with 2 x 150 bp paired-end reads. The original pipeline was this. With migec v1.2.7, reads were demultiplexed and then collapsed into UMI-guided consensus sequences. Using mixcr v2.1.11, UMI consensuses were aligned to TRA and TRB V and J templates and then assembled into clonotypes. A clonotype was counted as expanded or contracted only when both edgeR and NoisET called the clonotype significant, with the noise models trained on biological replicates. For edgeR calls, the cutoffs were a false discovery rate-adjusted p below 0.01 and a log2 fold-change threshold of 1. As an exploratory analysis of dynamics, max-normalized trajectories of the 1000 most abundant clonotypes were examined by PCA with hierarchical clustering. Each responding clone was given a CD4 or CD8 phenotype based on the CD4+ and CD8+ repertoires, which had been sequenced separately. TCRdb reworked the public reads: Q25 trimming with fastp, MiXCR clone assembly, productive beta chains retained. Rows with a matching CDR3 protein are joined into one entry that keeps the most common DNA and genes. For this entry, the V and J calls and clone size follow TCRdb and not the study's own pipeline. Present in this sample are about 610,000 distinct CDR3 sequences, 17% of which were seen just once. The ten largest clones take up about 7.5% of the sample.

Including cysteine and phenylalanine, the CDR3 has 14 amino acids. Only the CDR3 portion is preserved as DNA: 42 bases, with reading frame beginning at the first base. V is pared back by 4 bases and J by 1 base, with 8 bases lying between the germline termini. Sequences MGHDK (CDR1) and SYGVNS (CDR2) are obtained from the germline V gene. As for this clonotype: Its antigen specificity is not known. No clone much larger than this one lies a single base away; base qualities are absent.

Ficoll-Paque density gradient centrifugation was used to isolate PBMCs. This sequence originates from an adult woman who had mild COVID-19 (a few samples of this study predate the infection). The sample titles of this study are shuffled in the database, so cell type and time point are left out; the donor was told from shared clones. This sequence uses TRBV25-1 and TRBJ1-5, with the D gene not clear enough to name. The sample comprised PBMCs or a T cell subset sorted from them (not recorded which). The DNA is TGTGCCAGCAGTGTCGGAGCGAGCAATCAGCCCCAGCATTTT. The translation is CASSVGASNQPQHF.